The 3 T cell receptor beta chains listed next were all sequenced from one sample in a study of blood T cell repertoires in COVID-19. Here immunoSEQ multiplex PCR was the method, and the copy in TCRdb shows in-frame clones only, minus some. The table has some 140,000 clones, around 80% seen once. Sequenced input: peripheral blood. The receptors originated from a man in his 60s with acute or convalescent COVID-19.

This clone has just a few counts. This rearrangement joins TRBV27 to TRBJ2-7; 10 bases are a match to TRBD1. This CDR3 contains 14 residues. Germline trimming cut 6 bases from V and 6 bases from J; bases unmatched to any gene: 8. CDR1 and CDR2 (germline): MNHEY, SMNVEV (reference sequence). For the CDR3, the DNA is TGTGCCAGCAGACAGGGACAGGGGTATAGCGAGCAGTACTTC. It encodes CASRQGQGYSEQYF.

V usage is TRBV5-1 and J usage is TRBJ2-3; 11 nucleotides match TRBD2. The CDR3 covers 20 residues. Germline V gene lookup returns CDR1 SGHRS and CDR2 YFSETQ. The V gene end was trimmed by 4 bases and the J gene end by 5 bases; junction bases not matched to a gene: 21. CDR3 DNA sequence: TGCGCCAGCAGCCTGGGGGACATTTTTCGGACTAGCGGGCCTAAAGATACGCAGTATTTT. Translating it yields CASSLGDIFRTSGPKDTQYF.

This clone came up once. The V call is TRBV11-2, the J call TRBJ1-1; no clear D. Germline assignment: CDR1 SGHAT and CDR2 FQNNGV. V was trimmed by 9 bases and J by 1 base, leaving 9 bases between them. The CDR3 runs to 12 residues. CDR3 coding DNA: TGTGCCAGTCTCAACTGGAACACTGAAGCTTTCTTT. Amino acid sequence: CASLNWNTEAFF.